These 10 T cell receptor beta chains originate from one sample sequenced in a study of spatial heterogeneity in lung cancer. Indicated time point: blood at routine non-recurrence follow-up after resection. TCRdb recomputed calls from the 5' RACE reads with MiXCR, one row per CDR3 protein. The table records about 120,000 distinct CDR3 sequences, approximately 10% of them present only once. The sequencing used PBMCs, collected at follow-up. The receptors derive from a female donor with early-stage non-small cell lung cancer.

This clonotype was counted at least ten times. This sequence joins TRBV25-1 and TRBJ2-2; D perhaps matches TRBD2 (6 bases). This CDR3 is built from 15 residues. Trimming left V 6 bases short and J 4 bases short, with 15 bases between. Germline V gene data show CDR1 as MGHDK and CDR2 as SYGVNS. CDR3 amino acids: CASSLGEAGTGELFF. CDR3 bases: TGTGCCAGCAGCCTAGGGGAGGCGGGCACCGGGGAGCTGTTTTTT.

This clonotype was counted many times. This chain uses TRBV10-3 with TRBJ2-1; weak D call: TRBD2 (6 bases). The V gene lost 0 bases and the J gene lost 8 bases, with 17 bases spanning the gap. This CDR3 spans 16 amino acids. Germline CDR1 ENHRY, CDR2 SYGVKD. Here the CDR3 reads CAISESASVAGDEQFF. DNA of the CDR3: TGTGCCATCAGTGAGTCGGCTAGCGTCGCCGGCGATGAGCAGTTCTTC.

The chain combines TRBV10-2 with TRBJ2-2; D call uncertain. The V and J ends lost 7 bases and 3 bases respectively, with 9 bases between them. The CDR3 covers 13 residues. Per the germline V gene, CDR1 is WSHSY and CDR2 is SAAADI. In DNA form, the CDR3 reads TGCGCCAGCACATCCCAGTACACCGGGGAGCTGTTTTTT. Its protein product is CASTSQYTGELFF.

This clonotype was seen repeatedly, ten times or more. This chain joins TRBV20-1 and TRBJ2-3; no clear D gene. The CDR3 contains 15 residues. The V end lost 2 bases, the J end lost 1 base, and 13 bases lay between the germline ends. Germline V lookup: CDR1 DFQATT, CDR2 SNEGSKA (reference sequence). CDR3 protein: CSARQANLRTDTQYF. For the CDR3, the DNA is TGCAGTGCTAGACAGGCCAACCTTCGCACAGATACGCAGTATTTT.

This clonotype was seen repeatedly, ten times or more. The J gene is TRBJ1-5, the V gene TRBV12-3 or TRBV12-4; D is possibly TRBD1 (5 bases). The length of the CDR3 is 13 residues. V lost 3 bases, J lost 5 bases, and 8 bases lay in between. CDR3 amino acids: CASSFRRDQPQHF. The CDR3 DNA follows: TGTGCCAGCAGTTTCCGCAGGGATCAGCCCCAGCATTTT.

The table lists this clonotype with a few counts. The chain is built from TRBV5-1 and TRBJ2-3; D unclear. V was clipped by 4 bases and J by 6 bases, with 9 bases between them. Per the germline V gene, CDR1 is SGHRS and CDR2 is YFSETQ. CDR3 size: 12 residues. The CDR3 reads CASSPVPDTQYF. DNA of the CDR3: TGCGCCAGCAGCCCCGTCCCGGATACGCAGTATTTT.

The chain combines TRBV10-2 with TRBJ1-1; D unresolved. V lost 7 bases and J 0 bases, leaving 9 bases between the germline ends. The germline V gene has CDR1 WSHSY and CDR2 SAAADI. This CDR3 has 13 amino acids. Written as DNA, the CDR3 is TGCGCCAGCAAACAGTCGGTGAACACTGAAGCTTTCTTT. Residues: CASKQSVNTEAFF.

The CDR3 nucleotides are TGTGCCAGCAAGGTCGGCACGAGCTCCTACGAGCAGTACTTC. This gives the protein CASKVGTSSYEQYF. The chain employs TRBV2 and TRBJ2-7; D unresolved. The CDR3 has 14 residues. Germline V gene sequence: CDR1 SNHLY, CDR2 FYNNEI. The V and J ends lost 7 bases and 0 bases respectively, with 13 bases between them.

As concerns this clonotype: Just one base apart from a much larger clone, this may be a read error. The J gene is TRBJ2-1, the V gene TRBV12-3 or TRBV12-4; D is ambiguous. The V end lost 1 base, the J end lost 0 bases, and 7 bases lay between the germline ends. The CDR3 is 15 amino acids. CDR3: CASSLGVSSYNEQFF. DNA of the CDR3: TGTGCCAGCAGTTTAGGGGTGAGCTCCTACAATGAGCAGTTCTTC.

This clonotype has more than one count but fewer than ten. The chain combines TRBV10-2 with TRBJ2-1; perhaps TRBD1 as D (6 bases). Germline CDR1 WSHSY, CDR2 SAAADI. This CDR3 region has 12 residues. V lost 7 bases, J lost 12 bases, and 16 bases lay in between. The CDR3 reads CASTEQGGSQFF. CDR3 nucleotide sequence: TGCGCCAGCACAGAACAGGGCGGGTCGCAGTTCTTC.